This T cell receptor beta chain was sequenced during a study of early T cells in non-severe SARS-CoV-2 infection. Across the whole study: Chains from this unsorted whole-blood bulk RNA could not be paired.

With respect to this clonotype: Its antigen remains unidentified.

One entry per CDR3 protein results from TCRdb running MiXCR on the 5' RACE reads. The sample carries approximately 84,000 distinct CDR3 sequences, around 14% recorded once. Germline V CDR1 and CDR2: SEHNR, FQNEAQ (reference sequence). J was trimmed by 13 bases and V by 5 bases; bases with no gene match: 18. CDR3 length: 16 residues. Findings of the study overall: Matching against VDJdb likely underestimated virus-specific expansions, favoring anti-spike CD8.

This clonotype originated in an adult who was a healthcare worker with PCR-confirmed SARS-CoV-2 infection or an uninfected control (not recorded which). The sequenced sample was whole blood. This rearrangement joins TRBV7-9 to TRBJ2-1; TRBD2 matches 9 bases. The CDR3 spells CASSRITTLSGSFQFF. For the CDR3, the DNA is TGTGCCAGCAGCCGAATAACTACCCTTAGCGGGAGTTTCCAGTTCTTC. Full variable domain (rest looked up from reference TRBV7-9 and TRBJ2-1): DTGVSQNPRHKITKRGQNVTFRCDPISEHNRLYWYRQTLGQGPEFLTYFQNEAQLEKSRLLSDRFSAERPKGSFSTLEIQRTEQGDSAMYLCASSRITTLSGSFQFFGPGTRLTVL.